This T cell receptor beta chain was sequenced during a study of monozygotic twins with inflammatory bowel disease. Looked up from germline, CDR1 is SGHTA and CDR2 is FQGNSA. The CDR3 is 14 residues long. From its re-call of the 5' RACE reads, TCRdb lists each CDR3 protein once, without DNA. The sample is made up of around 100,000 distinct CDR3 sequences, and the top ten hold approximately 1.8% of it. After skipping T cell sorting, the authors isolated total RNA from whole blood. Details on this clonotype: Antigen unknown.

Findings and limits, study-wide: For IBD, no single strong associated signal or clonotype was supported. Sharing of clonotypes with others was lower in IBD patients than in healthy twins, and this was especially so with disease activity.

Input material: blood. This chain uses TRBV7-2 with TRBJ2-5; the TRBD1 assignment by TCRdb is unverifiable without DNA. The receptor comes from a human donor with ulcerative colitis or Crohn's disease, or a healthy co-twin of an affected twin (not recorded which). Here the CDR3 reads CASSAGQGAETQYF.